These 10 T cell receptor beta chains originate from one sample sequenced in a study of read filtering for tumor transcriptome and immune sequencing. The library was built from 400 to 500 ng RNA with molecular barcoded adaptors for alpha/delta and beta/gamma chains. TCRdb used MiXCR to reprocess the reads, holding one entry per CDR3 protein. The sample lists some 120,000 distinct CDR3 sequences, over 10% occurring once. Input material: a population of CD138-negative cells sorted from bone marrow. These receptor sequences come from a donor at least 40 years old with multiple myeloma.

Points on this clonotype: A much larger clone lies a single base off, so this may be a read error. This chain connects TRBV30 to TRBJ2-2; TRBD1 matches 11 bases. CDR3 length: 15 residues. CDR1 is GTSNPN and CDR2 is SVGIG in the germline V gene (reference sequence). The CDR3 DNA sequence: TGTCCCTGGAGGCCCGGGACAGGGGGATCCGGGGAGCTGTTTTTT. It yields the protein CPWRPGTGGSGELFF.

The chain links TRBV5-1 to TRBJ2-7, with 12 bases aligning to TRBD2. The germline V gene encodes CDR1 SGHRS and CDR2 YFSETQ. The trim removed 4 bases at V and 3 bases at J, leaving 5 bases unmatched. The CDR3 runs 15 residues. The CDR3 DNA reads TGCGCCAGCAGCCTACTAGCGGGAGGACGCTACGAGCAGTACTTC. Translating gives CASSLLAGGRYEQYF.

This clonotype appeared many times. The chain has TRBV12-3 or TRBV12-4 and TRBJ2-7, with a tentative D call TRBD2 (6 bases). The CDR3 loop spans 14 amino acids. Trimming took 6 bases from V and 3 from J, leaving 15 bases between them. In DNA, the CDR3 is TGTGCCAGCAGGCCCCAAGGAGGGAGCTACGAGCAGTACTTC. It codes for CASRPQGGSYEQYF.

This clonotype rates as medium-sized. CDR3 in DNA: TGCAGTGCTAGAGATTGGGCGGGGGGGCGGTACAATGAGCAGTTCTTC. Its translation: CSARDWAGGRYNEQFF. The chain is built from TRBV20-1 and TRBJ2-1; 9 bases fit TRBD2. CDR3 size: 16 residues. The V and J ends lost 0 bases and 4 bases, in that order; junction bases with no gene match: 7. Germline CDR1 and CDR2: DFQATT and SNEGSKA (reference sequence).

The genes are TRBV3-1 and TRBJ2-3; D not certain. The CDR3 has 12 amino acids. Germline lookup yields CDR1 LGHDT and CDR2 YNNKEL (reference sequence). Trimming stripped 0 bases from V and 8 bases from J, with 6 bases between. This CDR3 is CASSQDDGTQYF. In DNA, the CDR3 is TGTGCCAGCAGCCAAGATGATGGTACGCAGTATTTT.

This chain uses TRBV6-6 with TRBJ2-1; 7 bases match TRBD1. Germline assignment: CDR1 MNHNY and CDR2 SVGAGI (reference sequence). Trimming removed 6 bases from V and 7 bases from J; junction bases left unmatched: 6. The CDR3 spans 13 residues. The CDR3 loop reads CASRIARGNEQFF. DNA for the CDR3: TGTGCCAGCAGAATCGCCAGGGGGAATGAGCAGTTCTTC.

This clonotype was seen many times. The rearrangement uses TRBV7-3 and TRBJ2-1, with a possible D match to TRBD1 (6 bases). From germline, CDR1 is SGHTA and CDR2 FQGTGA. There are 13 residues in the CDR3. Deletions cut 5 bases from V and 10 bases from J, with 15 bases between. DNA for the CDR3: TGTGCCAGCAGCCCCAGACAGGCGAGGGAGCAGTTCTTC. Amino acid sequence: CASSPRQAREQFF.

This clonotype showed up many times. V and J are TRBV29-1 and TRBJ2-1; 7 bases fit TRBD1. Germline CDR1 and CDR2: SQVTM and ANQGSEA. The CDR3 contains 14 residues. The V gene end was trimmed by 5 bases and the J gene end by 12 bases; junction bases not matched to a gene: 16. CDR3 in amino acids: CSVKGDGTEKTQFF. For the CDR3, the DNA is TGCAGCGTTAAAGGGGACGGGACAGAGAAAACGCAGTTCTTC.

This clonotype was found many times. This chain uses TRBV20-1 with TRBJ1-4; D not certain. Germline V CDR1 and CDR2: DFQATT, SNEGSKA (reference sequence). This CDR3 comprises 16 residues. Between the trimmed V and J ends, which lost 0 bases and 4 bases, there was a span of 15 bases. Here the CDR3 DNA reads TGCAGTGCTAGAGATCCGAGGGTATTCGGTAATGAAAAACTGTTTTTT. Encoded protein: CSARDPRVFGNEKLFF.

This clonotype was seen at least ten times. V usage is TRBV5-1 and J usage is TRBJ1-2; TRBD1 matches at 9 bases. The germline V gene has CDR1 SGHRS and CDR2 YFSETQ. This CDR3 comprises 14 residues. V dropped 5 bases and J dropped 6; count of bases not matched to a gene: 8. This chain's CDR3 is CASRETGGEDGYTF. The CDR3 DNA reads TGCGCCAGCAGGGAGACAGGGGGAGAGGATGGCTACACCTTC.